This passage covers 15 T cell receptor beta chains from one sample sequenced in a study of cytomegalovirus exposure and HLA in healthy donors. Assay used: immunoSEQ multiplex PCR; TCRdb lists only in-frame clones, some missing. This table holds 100,000 to 150,000 clones, roughly 90% found once. Sequencing was done on a sample of PBMCs. The receptors here all came from a woman younger than 35 in good health and CMV-seronegative.

This sequence joins TRBV21-1 and TRBJ2-5; TRBD2, the D gene given by the table, was not confirmed from the DNA. TRBV21-1 is a pseudogene. The CDR3 covers 18 residues. CDR3 DNA: TGTGCCAGCAGCAAGGTCTCGGGAGCGGGCCAGGATCTTGGGACCCAGTACTTC. This encodes CASSKVSGAGQDLGTQYF.

This clone was counted between two and nine times. J is TRBJ2-7 and V is TRBV27; 8 bases line up with TRBD1. CDR3 size: 14 residues. The trim removed 6 bases at V and 2 bases at J, leaving 6 bases unmatched. Germline assignment: CDR1 MNHEY and CDR2 SMNVEV (reference sequence). In DNA form, the CDR3 reads TGTGCCAGCAGGCCGACAGGGGACACCTACGAGCAGTACTTC. This gives the protein CASRPTGDTYEQYF.

The gene calls are TRBV5-6 and TRBJ2-7; 10 bases map to TRBD1. Trimming took 4 bases from V and 3 from J; bases not matched to a gene: 4. From germline, CDR1 is SGHDT and CDR2 YYEEEE. CDR3 length equals 14 residues. Written as DNA, the CDR3 is TGTGCCAGCAGCCGTGGGGACAGGGGCTACGAGCAGTACTTC. It codes for CASSRGDRGYEQYF.

V is TRBV18 and J is TRBJ2-1, with unresolved D. Trimming took 3 bases from V and 1 from J, leaving 10 bases between them. This CDR3 region has 15 residues. CDR1 KGHSH and CDR2 LQKENI come from the germline V gene. CDR3 nucleotide sequence: TGTGCCAGCTCACCGAGAGGTGATTCCTACAATGAGCAGTTCTTC. Protein sequence: CASSPRGDSYNEQFF.

CDR3 bases: TGTGCCAGCAACCATTGGGCAAACAATGAGCAGTTCTTC. The encoded protein is CASNHWANNEQFF. The chain joins TRBV5-8 to TRBJ2-1; D unclear. CDR1 and CDR2 from the germline V gene are SGHTS and YDEGEE. The CDR3 runs to 13 residues. The V gene lost 6 bases and the J gene lost 5 bases, with 12 bases spanning the gap.

The gene calls are TRBV7-6 and TRBJ1-1; a weak D match, TRBD1 (5 bases). Per germline, CDR1 SGHVS and CDR2 FNYEAQ. Trimming took 1 base from V and 1 from J, leaving 7 bases between them. The CDR3 spans 14 residues. In DNA, the CDR3 is TGTGCCAGCAGCTTAGGGCAGGGGAACACTGAAGCTTTCTTT. Translating it yields CASSLGQGNTEAFF.

The rearrangement links TRBV28 to TRBJ1-1, with 12 bases aligning to TRBD1. J gave up 0 bases and V 8 bases, and 4 bases lay outside the gene matches. CDR1 and CDR2 (germline): MDHEN, SYDVKM. The CDR3 is 15 residues long. The CDR3 here is CASGTGGDLNTEAFF. The DNA for the CDR3 is TGTGCCAGCGGGACAGGGGGCGACCTGAACACTGAAGCTTTCTTT. Full variable domain (outside the CDR3, taken from reference TRBV28 and TRBJ1-1): DVKVTQSSRYLVKRTGEKVFLECVQDMDHENMFWYRQDPGLGLRLIYFSYDVKMKEKGDIPEGYSVSREKKERFSLILESASTNQTSMYLCASGTGGDLNTEAFFGQGTRLTVV.

The chain combines TRBV5-1 with TRBJ2-1, with TRBD1 identical over 10 bases. Germline lookup yields CDR1 SGHRS and CDR2 YFSETQ. J lost 4 bases, V lost 3 bases, and 1 base had no gene match. The CDR3 has 14 residues. The CDR3 sequence: CASSSGQGYNEQFF. CDR3 nucleotide sequence: TGCGCCAGCAGCTCGGGACAGGGGTACAATGAGCAGTTCTTC.

CDR3 amino acids: CASTLSGNSYEQYF. CDR3 nucleotide sequence: TGTGCCAGCACCCTAAGCGGGAACTCCTACGAGCAGTACTTC. The V call is TRBV6-6, the J call TRBJ2-7, with 7 bases aligning to TRBD2. Germline CDR1 and CDR2: MNHNY and SVGAGI (reference sequence). V was pared by 7 bases and J by 0 bases, with 6 bases of the junction left unmatched. CDR3 length equals 14 residues.

The V and J genes are TRBV28 and TRBJ1-4, with 11 nucleotides matching TRBD1. The V gene's germline CDR1 is MDHEN and CDR2 SYDVKM. CDR3 length equals 14 residues. With 8 bases clipped from V and 3 bases from J, the junction kept 2 bases outside the gene matches. CDR3 sequence reads: CASGQGAPNEKLFF. The CDR3 coding sequence is TGTGCCAGCGGACAGGGGGCCCCTAATGAAAAACTGTTTTTT. The variable domain in full, completed from reference TRBV28 and TRBJ1-4, reads DVKVTQSSRYLVKRTGEKVFLECVQDMDHENMFWYRQDPGLGLRLIYFSYDVKMKEKGDIPEGYSVSREKKERFSLILESASTNQTSMYLCASGQGAPNEKLFFGSGTQLSVL.

This chain connects TRBV11-2 to TRBJ2-1, with a possible D match to TRBD1 (6 bases). The CDR3 loop spans 15 amino acids. With 9 bases removed from V and 4 bases from J, the gap between germline ends came to 19 bases. Germline V gives CDR1 SGHAT, CDR2 FQNNGV. The CDR3 here is CASGTIEQGYNEQFF. In nucleotides, the CDR3 is TGTGCCAGTGGGACGATCGAGCAGGGGTACAATGAGCAGTTCTTC.

J is TRBJ2-3 and V is TRBV2; 10 nucleotides align to TRBD1. CDR1 is SNHLY and CDR2 is FYNNEI in the germline V gene. J was trimmed by 6 bases and V by 11 bases; bases with no gene match: 8. CDR3 length: 13 amino acids. The CDR3 region is CASRTGGSDTQYF. Written as DNA, the CDR3 is TGTGCCTCTAGGACAGGGGGTTCGGATACGCAGTATTTT.

The chain employs TRBV4-1 and TRBJ1-4; a possible D gene is TRBD1 (5 bases). This CDR3 has 15 amino acids. Deletions cut 0 bases from V and 7 bases from J, with 12 bases between. CDR1 is MGHRA and CDR2 is YSYEKL in the germline V gene. CDR3 bases: TGCGCCAGCAGCCAAGATAACAAAGGGGCTGAAAAACTGTTTTTT. As protein: CASSQDNKGAEKLFF.

V usage is TRBV7-9 and J usage is TRBJ2-1, with TRBD1 identical over 7 bases. In germline, CDR1 is SEHNR, CDR2 FQNEAQ (reference sequence). The V segment lost 5 bases and the J segment 0 bases; nucleotides outside the gene matches: 4. This CDR3 has 15 amino acids. CDR3 sequence reads: CASSKGTASYNEQFF. The CDR3 nucleotides read TGTGCCAGCAGCAAAGGGACAGCCTCCTACAATGAGCAGTTCTTC. The variable domain in full, completed from reference TRBV7-9 and TRBJ2-1, reads DTGVSQNPRHKITKRGQNVTFRCDPISEHNRLYWYRQTLGQGPEFLTYFQNEAQLEKSRLLSDRFSAERPKGSFSTLEIQRTEQGDSAMYLCASSKGTASYNEQFFGPGTRLTVL.

This chain uses TRBV28 with TRBJ2-7; TRBD1 aligns across 7 bases. The length of the CDR3 is 15 residues. Germline V gene data show CDR1 as MDHEN and CDR2 as SYDVKM. V lost 3 bases and J lost 6; bases outside the gene matches: 11. CDR3 sequence: CASSFEGATIGEQYF. As DNA, the CDR3 is TGTGCCAGCAGTTTTGAGGGGGCGACTATTGGCGAGCAGTACTTC.